This passage covers 5 T cell receptor beta chains from one sample sequenced in a study of shared clonotypes between healthy human individuals. As defined, naive CD8 cells were CD45RO-negative and positively selected for CCR7, with terminally differentiated effector memory CD45RA+ cells excluded. Clones were read by immunoSEQ multiplex PCR, and TCRdb kept only the in-frame ones, dropping some. The sample shows around 700,000 clones, around 90% of them seen only once. Sequencing used naive CD8+ T cells sorted from blood. These receptors all stem from a man younger than 40 in good health.

This chain uses TRBV27 with TRBJ2-7; a weak D match, TRBD2 (6 bases). CDR1 is MNHEY and CDR2 is SMNVEV in the germline V gene (reference sequence). Trimming cost V 5 bases and J 0 bases, with 14 bases left between them. The CDR3 covers 15 residues. The CDR3 here is CASSVLGTGSYEQYF. The CDR3 DNA sequence: TGTGCCAGCAGTGTGCTTGGGACTGGCTCCTACGAGCAGTACTTC.

The gene calls are TRBV15 and TRBJ2-1; D might be TRBD1 (6 bases). Per germline, CDR1 LNHNV and CDR2 YYDKDF (reference sequence). The CDR3 length is 12 residues. Trimming left V 8 bases short and J 7 bases short, with 12 bases between. CDR3 in amino acids: CATGTTTNEQFF. As DNA, the CDR3 is TGTGCCACCGGGACAACAACTAATGAGCAGTTCTTC. Variable domain in full (rest from reference TRBV15 and TRBJ2-1): DAMVIQNPRYQVTQFGKPVTLSCSQTLNHNVMYWYQQKSSQAPKLLFHYYDKDFNNEADTPDNFQSRRPNTSFCFLDIRSPGLGDTAMYLCATGTTTNEQFFGPGTRLTVL.

This chain uses TRBV13 with TRBJ2-5, with D hard to call. Germline CDR1 PRHDT, CDR2 FYEKMQ (reference sequence). This CDR3 comprises 12 residues. With 5 bases removed from V and 5 bases from J, the gap between germline ends came to 9 bases. This CDR3 is CASSLASETQYF. The CDR3 DNA reads TGTGCCAGCAGCCTCGCGTCTGAGACCCAGTACTTC.

The chain is built from TRBV11-2 and TRBJ2-7; D is perhaps TRBD1 or TRBD2 (5 bases each). The germline V and J ends were trimmed by 3 bases and 2 bases, with 11 bases remaining between them. Germline CDR1 and CDR2: SGHAT and FQNNGV. This CDR3 contains 14 residues. CDR3 sequence reads: CASSFSRDPYEQYF. The CDR3, as DNA: TGTGCCAGCAGCTTTTCCAGGGACCCCTACGAGCAGTACTTC.

The chain combines TRBV7-2 with TRBJ2-4; D ambiguous. This CDR3 has 13 residues. CDR1 and CDR2 from the germline V gene are SGHTA and FQGNSA. V lost 6 bases and J 4 bases, leaving 10 bases between the germline ends. DNA of the CDR3: TGTGCCAGCAGTATAGGACCAAAAAACATTCAGTACTTC. Translated: CASSIGPKNIQYF.